Detailed here is one T cell receptor beta chain. The data were produced by immunoSEQ multiplex PCR, yet TCRdb's version contains in-frame clones alone and is incomplete. The table lists 58,000 or so clones, around 92% of them singletons. This sample is drawn from a study of T cell changes during pregnancy in multiple sclerosis. The input for sequencing was peripheral blood, taken in the first trimester of pregnancy. This sequence originates from a female donor with multiple sclerosis, enrolled in a pregnancy study.

The CDR3 sequence is CASSSGWDRVYGYTF. DNA of the CDR3: TGTGCCAGCAGCTCGGGGTGGGACAGGGTATATGGCTACACCTTC. The V call is TRBV7-6, the J call TRBJ1-2; 9 positions match TRBD1. V lost 4 bases to trimming and J lost 5 bases; unmatched junction nucleotides: 8. Per the germline V gene, CDR1 is SGHVS and CDR2 is FNYEAQ. This CDR3 comprises 15 residues. Combining the CDR3 with reference TRBV7-6 and TRBJ1-2 gives the whole variable domain GAGVSQSPRYKVTKRGQDVALRCDPISGHVSLYWYRQALGQGPEFLTYFNYEAQQDKSGLPNDRFSAERPEGSISTLTIQRTEQRDSAMYRCASSSGWDRVYGYTFGSGTRLTVV.